The clone carrying this TCR beta chain has a count of ten or more. The antigen is not known. This specimen belongs to a study of metastatic and nonmetastatic thyroid tumors. Study context: Malignant thyroid and benign thyroid patients provided blood and tumor or nodule tissue whose repertoires were compared. General observations from the study: Malignant tumors reportedly showed significantly higher TCR beta diversity than benign nodules in both blood and tumor.

Prior to thyroid surgery, none of the patients had received any treatment. As processed by the authors: A papillary thyroid cancer distant-metastasis classifier was built from CDR3 differences across clinicopathological groups. TCRdb re-clonotyped the PCR reads via MiXCR. The V and J calls were determined by TCRdb, not by the authors. The sample includes 20,000 to 25,000 clones, about 13% of them seen just once. V gave up 0 bases and J gave up 2 bases, with 8 bases separating them. CDR3 length: 14 residues. Germline values: CDR1 SGHAT, CDR2 FQNNGV. The rearrangement joins TRBV11-2 to TRBJ2-7, with D possibly matching TRBD1 (5 bases). This receptor was taken from a female donor with papillary thyroid cancer or a benign thyroid nodule (not recorded which). Some clones in this sample may be carry-over from other donors' samples. The sequenced material came from blood. For the CDR3, the DNA is TGTGCCAGCAGCTTAGACAGGGTTACCTACGAGCAGTACTTC. Protein: CASSLDRVTYEQYF.